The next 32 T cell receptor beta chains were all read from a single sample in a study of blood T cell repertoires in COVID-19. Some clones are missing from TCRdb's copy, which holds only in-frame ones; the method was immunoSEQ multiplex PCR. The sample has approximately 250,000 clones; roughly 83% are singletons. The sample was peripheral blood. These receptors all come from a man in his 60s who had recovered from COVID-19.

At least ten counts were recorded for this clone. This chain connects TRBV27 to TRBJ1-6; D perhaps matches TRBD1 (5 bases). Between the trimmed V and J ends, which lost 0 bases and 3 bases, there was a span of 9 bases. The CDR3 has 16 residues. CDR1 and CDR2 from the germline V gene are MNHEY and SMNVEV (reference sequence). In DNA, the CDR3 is TGTGCCAGCAGTTTATCATCAGGGCACTATAATTCACCCCTCCACTTT. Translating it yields CASSLSSGHYNSPLHF.

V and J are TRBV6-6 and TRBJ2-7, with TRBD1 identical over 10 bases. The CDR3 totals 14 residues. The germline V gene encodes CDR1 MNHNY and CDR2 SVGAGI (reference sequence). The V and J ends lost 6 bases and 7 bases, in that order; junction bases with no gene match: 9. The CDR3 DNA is TGTGCCAGCAGATCGGGACAGGGGATTCGGGAGCAGTACTTC. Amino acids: CASRSGQGIREQYF.

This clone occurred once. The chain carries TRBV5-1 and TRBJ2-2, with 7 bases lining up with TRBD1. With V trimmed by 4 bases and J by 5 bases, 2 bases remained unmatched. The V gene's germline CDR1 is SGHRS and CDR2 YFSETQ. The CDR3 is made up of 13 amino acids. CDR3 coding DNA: TGCGCCAGCAGCCAACAGGGGACCGGGGAGCTGTTTTTT. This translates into CASSQQGTGELFF. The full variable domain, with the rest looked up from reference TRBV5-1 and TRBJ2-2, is KAGVTQTPRYLIKTRGQQVTLSCSPISGHRSVSWYQQTPGQGLQFLFEYFSETQRNKGNFPGRFSGRQFSNSRSEMNVSTLELGDSALYLCASSQQGTGELFFGEGSRLTVL.

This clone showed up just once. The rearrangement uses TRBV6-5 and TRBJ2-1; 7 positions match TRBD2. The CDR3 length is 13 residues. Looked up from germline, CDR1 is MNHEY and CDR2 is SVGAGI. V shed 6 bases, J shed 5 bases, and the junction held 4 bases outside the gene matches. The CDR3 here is CASRGGLNNEQFF. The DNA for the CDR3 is TGTGCCAGCAGGGGGGGACTAAACAATGAGCAGTTCTTC.

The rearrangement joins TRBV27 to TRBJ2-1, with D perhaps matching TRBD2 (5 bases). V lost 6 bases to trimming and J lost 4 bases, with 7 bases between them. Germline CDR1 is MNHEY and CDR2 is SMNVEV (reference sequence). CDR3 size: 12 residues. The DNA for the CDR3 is TGTGCCAGCAGGGAGCGGTACAATGAGCAGTTCTTC. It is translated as CASRERYNEQFF.

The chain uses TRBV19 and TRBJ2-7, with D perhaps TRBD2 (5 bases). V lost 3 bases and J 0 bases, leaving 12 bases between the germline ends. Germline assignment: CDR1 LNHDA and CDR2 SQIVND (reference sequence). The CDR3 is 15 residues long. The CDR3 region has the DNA TGTGCCAGTAGTATGTCGAATGGAGGCTCCTACGAGCAGTACTTC. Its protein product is CASSMSNGGSYEQYF.

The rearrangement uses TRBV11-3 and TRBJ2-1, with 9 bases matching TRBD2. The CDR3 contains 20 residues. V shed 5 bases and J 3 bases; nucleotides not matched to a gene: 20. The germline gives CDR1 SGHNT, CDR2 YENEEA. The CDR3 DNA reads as TGTGCCAGCAGCCCCTCAACTACCCGGACTAGCGCTCCCCTCTACAATGAGCAGTTCTTC. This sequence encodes CASSPSTTRTSAPLYNEQFF.

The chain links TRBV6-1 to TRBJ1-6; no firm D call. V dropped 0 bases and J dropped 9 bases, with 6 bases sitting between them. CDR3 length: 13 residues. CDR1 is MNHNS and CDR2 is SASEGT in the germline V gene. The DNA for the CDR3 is TGTGCCAGCAGTGAAGCGCGCGGTTCACCCCTCCACTTT. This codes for CASSEARGSPLHF.

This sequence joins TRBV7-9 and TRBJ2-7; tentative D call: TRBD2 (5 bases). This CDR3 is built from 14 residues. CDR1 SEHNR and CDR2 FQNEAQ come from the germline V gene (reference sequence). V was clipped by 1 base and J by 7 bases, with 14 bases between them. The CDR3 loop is CASSLDYGGQEQYF. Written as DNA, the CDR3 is TGTGCCAGCAGCTTAGACTATGGCGGGCAGGAGCAGTACTTC.

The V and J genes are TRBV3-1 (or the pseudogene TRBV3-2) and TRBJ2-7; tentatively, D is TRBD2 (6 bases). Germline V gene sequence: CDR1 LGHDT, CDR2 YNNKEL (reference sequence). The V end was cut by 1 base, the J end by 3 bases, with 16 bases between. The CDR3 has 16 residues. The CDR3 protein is CASSQGGWGEVYEQYF. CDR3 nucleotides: TGTGCCAGCAGCCAAGGGGGCTGGGGGGAGGTCTACGAGCAGTACTTC.

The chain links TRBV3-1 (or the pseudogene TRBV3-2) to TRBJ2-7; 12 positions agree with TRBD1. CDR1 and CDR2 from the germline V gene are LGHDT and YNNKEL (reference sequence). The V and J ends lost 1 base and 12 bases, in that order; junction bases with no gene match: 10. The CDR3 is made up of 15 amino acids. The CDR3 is CASSQGRPGQGAGYF. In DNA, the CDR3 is TGTGCCAGCAGCCAAGGACGACCGGGACAGGGGGCTGGGTACTTC.

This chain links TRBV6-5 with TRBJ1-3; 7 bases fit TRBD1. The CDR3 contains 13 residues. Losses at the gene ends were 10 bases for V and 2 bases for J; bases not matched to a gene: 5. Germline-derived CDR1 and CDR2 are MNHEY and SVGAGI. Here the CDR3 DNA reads TGTGCCACCCAGACAGGGACTGGAAACACCATATATTTT. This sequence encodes CATQTGTGNTIYF.

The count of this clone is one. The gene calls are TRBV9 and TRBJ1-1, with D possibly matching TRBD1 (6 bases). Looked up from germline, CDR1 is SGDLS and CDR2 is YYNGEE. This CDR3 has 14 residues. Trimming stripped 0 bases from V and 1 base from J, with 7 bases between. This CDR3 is CASSVVGANTEAFF. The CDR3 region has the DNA TGTGCCAGCAGCGTAGTGGGGGCGAACACTGAAGCTTTCTTT.

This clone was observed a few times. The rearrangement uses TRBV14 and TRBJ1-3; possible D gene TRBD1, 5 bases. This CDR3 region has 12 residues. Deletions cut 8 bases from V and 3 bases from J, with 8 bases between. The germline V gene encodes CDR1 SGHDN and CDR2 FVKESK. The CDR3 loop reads CASQGNGNTIYF. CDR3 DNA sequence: TGTGCCAGCCAGGGTAATGGAAACACCATATATTTT. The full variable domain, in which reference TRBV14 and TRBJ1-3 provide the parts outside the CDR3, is EAGVTQFPSHSVIEKGQTVTLRCDPISGHDNLYWYRRVMGKEIKFLLHFVKESKQDESGMPNNRFLAERTGGTYSTLKVQPAELEDSGVYFCASQGNGNTIYFGEGSWLTVV.

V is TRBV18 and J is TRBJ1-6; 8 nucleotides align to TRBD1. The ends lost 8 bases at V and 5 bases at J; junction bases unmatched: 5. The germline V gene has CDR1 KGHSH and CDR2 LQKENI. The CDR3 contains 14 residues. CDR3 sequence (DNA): TGTGCCAGCAAAGGACAGGGCGATAATTCACCCCTCCACTTT. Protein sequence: CASKGQGDNSPLHF.

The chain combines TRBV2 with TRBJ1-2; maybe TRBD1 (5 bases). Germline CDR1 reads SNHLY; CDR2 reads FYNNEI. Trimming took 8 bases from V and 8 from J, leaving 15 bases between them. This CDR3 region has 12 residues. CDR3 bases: TGTGCCAGCTCCCTGCGACAGCTAGGCTACACCTTC. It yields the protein CASSLRQLGYTF.

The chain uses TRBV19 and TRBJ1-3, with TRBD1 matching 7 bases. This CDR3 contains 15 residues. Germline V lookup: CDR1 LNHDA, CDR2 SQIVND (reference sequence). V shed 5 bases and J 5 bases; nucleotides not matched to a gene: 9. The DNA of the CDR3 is TGTGCCAGTAGTTCCGCGAGGGACAGCCGAAACACCATATATTTT. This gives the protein CASSSARDSRNTIYF.

In DNA form, the CDR3 reads TGTGCCAGCAGCCAGACAGGGCGTAACTATGGCTACACCTTC. It yields the protein CASSQTGRNYGYTF. The chain has TRBV5-6 and TRBJ1-2; TRBD1 aligns across 7 bases. Trimming at V came to 4 bases and at J to 1 base, leaving 4 bases not matched to a gene. This CDR3 has 14 amino acids. The germline gives CDR1 SGHDT, CDR2 YYEEEE.

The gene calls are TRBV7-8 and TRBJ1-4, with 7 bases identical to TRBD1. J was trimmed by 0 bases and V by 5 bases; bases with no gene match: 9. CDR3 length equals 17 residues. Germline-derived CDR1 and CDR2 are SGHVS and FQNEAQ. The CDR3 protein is CASSPGTALATNEKLFF. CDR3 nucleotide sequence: TGTGCCAGCAGCCCGGGGACAGCTCTCGCAACTAATGAAAAACTGTTTTTT.

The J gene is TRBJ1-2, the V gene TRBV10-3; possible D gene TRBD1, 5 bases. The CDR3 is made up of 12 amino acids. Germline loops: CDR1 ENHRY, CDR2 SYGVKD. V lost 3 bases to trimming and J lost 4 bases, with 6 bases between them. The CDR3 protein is CAISEQAYGYTF. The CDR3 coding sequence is TGTGCCATCAGTGAACAGGCCTATGGCTACACCTTC.

The CDR3 DNA sequence: TGTGCCAGCAGATACCGACAGGGTTTTAATGAAAAACTGTTTTTT. It encodes CASRYRQGFNEKLFF. The J gene is TRBJ1-4, the V gene TRBV5-5; 7 bases are shared with TRBD1. The CDR3 runs 15 residues. The junction had 8 bases not matched to a gene; V was cut back by 5 bases and J by 4 bases. Per the germline V gene, CDR1 is SGHKS and CDR2 is YYEKEE (reference sequence).

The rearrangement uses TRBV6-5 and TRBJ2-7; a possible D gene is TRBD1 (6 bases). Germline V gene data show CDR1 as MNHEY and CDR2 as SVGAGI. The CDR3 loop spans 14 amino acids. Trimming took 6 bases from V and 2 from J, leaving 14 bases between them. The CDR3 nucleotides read TGTGCCAGCAGCCCACAGGGTTCCCCCTACGAGCAGTACTTC. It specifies CASSPQGSPYEQYF.

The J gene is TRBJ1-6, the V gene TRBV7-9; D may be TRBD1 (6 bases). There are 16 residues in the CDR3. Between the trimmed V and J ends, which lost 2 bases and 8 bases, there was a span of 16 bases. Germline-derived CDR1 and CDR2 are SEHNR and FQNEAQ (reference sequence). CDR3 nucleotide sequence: TGTGCCAGCAGCTTAAGCTTTGGGGGCAGGGATTCACCCCTCCACTTT. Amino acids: CASSLSFGGRDSPLHF.

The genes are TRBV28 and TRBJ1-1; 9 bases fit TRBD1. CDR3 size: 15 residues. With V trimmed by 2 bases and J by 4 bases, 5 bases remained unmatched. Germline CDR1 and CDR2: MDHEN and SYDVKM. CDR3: CASSLPYRGRTEAFF. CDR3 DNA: TGTGCCAGCAGTTTACCCTACAGGGGGCGCACTGAAGCTTTCTTT.

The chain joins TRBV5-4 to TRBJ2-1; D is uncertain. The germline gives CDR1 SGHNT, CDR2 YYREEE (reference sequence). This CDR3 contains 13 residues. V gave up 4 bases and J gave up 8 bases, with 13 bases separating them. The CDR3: CASSAPSRYEQFF. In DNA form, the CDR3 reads TGTGCCAGCAGCGCGCCCTCTCGCTATGAGCAGTTCTTC.

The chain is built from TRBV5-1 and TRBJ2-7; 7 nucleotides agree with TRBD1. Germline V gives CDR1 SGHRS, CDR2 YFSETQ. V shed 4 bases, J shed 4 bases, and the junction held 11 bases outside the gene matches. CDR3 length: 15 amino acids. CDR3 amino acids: CASSTSPGQPYEQYF. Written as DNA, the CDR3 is TGCGCCAGCAGCACCTCCCCGGGACAGCCTTACGAGCAGTACTTC.

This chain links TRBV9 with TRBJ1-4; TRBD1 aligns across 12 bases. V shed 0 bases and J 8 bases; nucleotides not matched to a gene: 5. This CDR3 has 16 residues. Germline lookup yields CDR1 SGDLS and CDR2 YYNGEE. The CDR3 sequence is CASSVGEGQGAEKLFF. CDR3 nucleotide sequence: TGTGCCAGCAGCGTAGGTGAGGGACAGGGGGCCGAAAAACTGTTTTTT.

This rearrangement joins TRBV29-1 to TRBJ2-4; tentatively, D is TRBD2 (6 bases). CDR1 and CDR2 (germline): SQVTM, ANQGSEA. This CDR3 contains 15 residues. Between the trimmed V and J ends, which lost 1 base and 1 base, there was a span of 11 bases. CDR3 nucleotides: TGCAGCGTTGAAGTTGGAGGGAGGGCCAAAAACATTCAGTACTTC. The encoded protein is CSVEVGGRAKNIQYF.

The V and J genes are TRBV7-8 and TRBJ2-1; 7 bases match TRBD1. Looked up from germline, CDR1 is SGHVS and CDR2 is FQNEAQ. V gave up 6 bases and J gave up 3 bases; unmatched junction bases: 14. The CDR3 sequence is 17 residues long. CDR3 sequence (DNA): TGTGCCAGCAGTTCCATAAAACCGGGACAGCTCTACAATGAGCAGTTCTTC. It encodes CASSSIKPGQLYNEQFF.

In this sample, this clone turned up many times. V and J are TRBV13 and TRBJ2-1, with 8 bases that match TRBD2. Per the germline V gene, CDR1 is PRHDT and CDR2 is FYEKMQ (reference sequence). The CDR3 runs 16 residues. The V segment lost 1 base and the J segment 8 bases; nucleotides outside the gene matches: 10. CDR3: CASSLVFRTSLHEQFF. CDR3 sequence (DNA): TGTGCCAGCAGCTTAGTCTTTAGGACTAGCTTACATGAGCAGTTCTTC. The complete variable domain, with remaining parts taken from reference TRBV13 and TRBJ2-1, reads AAGVIQSPRHLIKEKRETATLKCYPIPRHDTVYWYQQGPGQDPQFLISFYEKMQSDKGSIPDRFSAQQFSDYHSELNMSSLELGDSALYFCASSLVFRTSLHEQFFGPGTRLTVL.

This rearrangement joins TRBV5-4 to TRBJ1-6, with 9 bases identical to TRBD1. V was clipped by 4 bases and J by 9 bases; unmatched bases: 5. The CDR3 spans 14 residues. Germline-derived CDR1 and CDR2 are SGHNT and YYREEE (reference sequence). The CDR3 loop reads CASSVDRGGSPLHF. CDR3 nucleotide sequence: TGTGCCAGCAGCGTGGACAGGGGAGGTTCACCCCTCCACTTT.

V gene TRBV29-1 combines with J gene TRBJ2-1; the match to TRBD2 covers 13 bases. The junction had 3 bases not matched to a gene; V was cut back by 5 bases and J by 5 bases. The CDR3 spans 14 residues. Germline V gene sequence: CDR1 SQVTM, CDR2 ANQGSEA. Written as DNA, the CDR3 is TGCAGCGTTAGACTAGCGGGGGGAAACAATGAGCAGTTCTTC. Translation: CSVRLAGGNNEQFF.